This entry concerns a single T cell receptor (beta chain). This sample was taken from a study of blood T cells in healthy people across ages. Combining a sample-barcoded 5' primer with a J-beta primer mix, a second PCR ran for 7 to 11 cycles. TCRdb recomputed calls from the 5' RACE reads with MiXCR, one row per CDR3 protein. The profile shows about 1,000,000 distinct CDR3 sequences, 40% to 50% of them singletons. V shed 4 bases, J shed 5 bases, and the junction held 17 bases outside the gene matches. The germline CDR1 and CDR2 sequences are DFQATT and SNEGSKA (reference sequence). CDR3 size: 17 residues.

The sequence was obtained from a woman aged 60-75 years in good health. Sequenced input: blood. The V and J genes are TRBV20-1 and TRBJ2-1, with 7 bases identical to TRBD2. The chain's CDR3 is CSATTVRARESHNEQFF. The CDR3 DNA is TGCAGTGCTACCACAGTTCGAGCGCGGGAGTCCCACAATGAGCAGTTCTTC.